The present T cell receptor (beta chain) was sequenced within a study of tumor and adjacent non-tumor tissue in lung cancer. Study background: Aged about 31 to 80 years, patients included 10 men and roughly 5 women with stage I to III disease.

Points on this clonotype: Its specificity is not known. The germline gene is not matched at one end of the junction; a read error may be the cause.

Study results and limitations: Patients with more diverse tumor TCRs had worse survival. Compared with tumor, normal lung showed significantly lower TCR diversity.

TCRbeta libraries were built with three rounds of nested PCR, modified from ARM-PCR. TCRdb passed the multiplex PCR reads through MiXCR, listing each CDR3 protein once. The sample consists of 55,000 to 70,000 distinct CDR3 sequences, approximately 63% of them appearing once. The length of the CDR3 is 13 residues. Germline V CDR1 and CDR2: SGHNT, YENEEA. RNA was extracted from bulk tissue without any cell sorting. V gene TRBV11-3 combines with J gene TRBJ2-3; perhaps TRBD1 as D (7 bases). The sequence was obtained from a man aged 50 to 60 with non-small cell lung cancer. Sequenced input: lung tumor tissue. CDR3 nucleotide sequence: TGTGCCAGCAGCATCCAGGGGGGAGATACGCAGTACTTT. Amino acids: CASSIQGGDTQYF. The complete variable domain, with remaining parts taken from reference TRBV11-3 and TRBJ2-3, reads EAGVVQSPRYKIIEKKQPVAFWCNPISGHNTLYWYLQNLGQGPELLIRYENEEAVDDSQLPKDRFSAERLKGVDSTLKIQPAELGDSAVYLCASSIQGGDTQYFGPGTRLTVL.